This T cell receptor beta chain derives from a study of shared clonotypes between healthy human individuals. A single count supports this clone. Its antigen is not identified. Possible read error: a much larger clone is one base away. Other DNA sequences in this specimen translate into the identical CDR3. CDR1 is GTSNPN, CDR2 SVGIG, per germline (reference sequence). The CDR3 sequence is 16 residues long. V lost 3 bases and J lost 3; bases outside the gene matches: 12. Study outcomes and limitations: Only blood was sampled; tissue repertoires likely differ.

Per the original methods: Junction-only sequences without quality scores were provided by ImmunoSEQ, so filtering was different. Libraries were prepared by immunoSEQ multiplex PCR; TCRdb keeps only in-frame clonotypes and omits some of them. V and J calls and clone size are copied from that table; D and trimming were computed from the DNA. This sample has fewer than 650,000 clones; around 78% occur once, and the top ten carry under 15%. The sequenced sample was PBMCs. The sequence was obtained from a woman between 35 and 50 years old in good health. Some clones in this sample may be carry-over from other donors' samples. This chain joins TRBV30 and TRBJ2-3; TRBD2 matches at 7 bases. The CDR3, as DNA: TGTGCCTGGAGCGTGGGGGGGACCACTAGTACAGATACGCAGTATTTT. Translation gives CAWSVGGTTSTDTQYF.